This TCR beta chain is drawn from a study of T cell changes during pregnancy in multiple sclerosis. V was cut by 8 bases and J by 0 bases, with 16 bases left in between. Germline V gives CDR1 SNHLY, CDR2 FYNNEI. The CDR3 contains 15 residues. The method was immunoSEQ multiplex PCR; TCRdb's version includes in-frame clones alone and lacks a portion of them. Here the sample spans tens of thousands of clones, about nine tenths being singletons. The rearrangement joins TRBV2 to TRBJ1-2; maybe TRBD1 (5 bases). The TCR sequence derives from a female donor with multiple sclerosis, enrolled in a pregnancy study. The starting material was CD8+ T cells from peripheral blood mononuclear cells, obtained before pregnancy. This CDR3 is CASPRGDSSNYGYTF. CDR3 nucleotide sequence: TGTGCCAGCCCTAGGGGTGACAGTTCTAACTATGGCTACACCTTC.